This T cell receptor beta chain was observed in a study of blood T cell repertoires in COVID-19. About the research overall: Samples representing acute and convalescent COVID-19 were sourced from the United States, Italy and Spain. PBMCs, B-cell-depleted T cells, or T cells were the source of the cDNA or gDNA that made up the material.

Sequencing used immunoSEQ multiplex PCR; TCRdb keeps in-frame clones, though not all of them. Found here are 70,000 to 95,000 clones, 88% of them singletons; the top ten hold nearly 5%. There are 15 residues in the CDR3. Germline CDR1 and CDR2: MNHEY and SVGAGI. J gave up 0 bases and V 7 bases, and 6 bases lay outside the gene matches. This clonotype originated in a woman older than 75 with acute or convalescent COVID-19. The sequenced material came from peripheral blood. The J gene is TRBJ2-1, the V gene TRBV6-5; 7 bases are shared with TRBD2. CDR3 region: CASTSSGVSYNEQFF. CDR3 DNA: TGTGCCAGCACCTCTAGCGGTGTCTCCTACAATGAGCAGTTCTTC.